The present TCR beta chain was sequenced within a study of beta chain features in type 1 diabetes. Overall study context: Examination covered under 120 million sorted cells spanning all samples.

With respect to this clone: Its antigen is unidentified.

Of the isolated RNA, all was reverse transcribed, and so the sequenced material was expressed TCRB transcripts. Measured with immunoSEQ multiplex PCR; TCRdb has only the in-frame clones, and not every one. The profile covers about 150,000 clones, with 7.8% appearing a single time and more than 0.75% taken by the ten largest. Study conclusions and caveats: Significant though moderate, a shortening of TCRB CDR3s appeared in all four CD4+ subsets of Type 1 diabetes patients. Lower insertion and higher deletion counts appeared at VDJ junctions in type 1 diabetes patients. The question left open here concerned HLA type influencing TCRB rearrangement.

CD45RO/CCR7/CD25/CD127/CD95/CD27 separated CD4+ naive, central memory, regulatory and stem cell-like memory cells by sorting. The clonotype originates from a woman aged 40 to 50 with type 1 diabetes. The sequenced material came from central memory CD4+ T cells from blood.

CDR3 sequence: CATSAGQFYEQYF. The CDR3 DNA reads as TGTGCCACCAGCGCGGGACAGTTCTACGAGCAGTACTTC. The chain employs TRBV15 and TRBJ2-7; D perhaps matches TRBD1 (7 bases). Germline CDR1 reads LNHNV; CDR2 reads YYDKDF (reference sequence). The V end lost 5 bases, the J end lost 3 bases, and 11 bases lay between the germline ends. The CDR3 runs 13 residues.